A selection of T cell receptor beta chains follows, all from one sample in a study of CD8+ T cells in alopecia areata. Produced via immunoSEQ multiplex PCR; TCRdb's table is partial and in-frame only. The sample records over 120,000 clones, about 60% being singletons. The sample consisted of CD4+ T cells sorted from blood, taken at week 0. The receptor source for this set is a human donor with alopecia areata. The conserved cysteine and the conserved F or W are not part of the CDR3 here. A D gene is named only where the DNA matches it firmly.

>TRBV5-1|TRBD2|TRBJ2-5
ASSLIGTSGETQY
>TRBV29-1|-|TRBJ2-7
SVATTYEQY
>TRBV29-1|-|TRBJ2-7
SVVRGATEYEQY
>TRBV7-2|TRBD1|TRBJ2-3
ASSSGTGPRLD
>TRBV23-1|-|TRBJ1-2
ASSQSIRGYT
>TRBV6-6|TRBD1|TRBJ1-4
ASSGGRQGAIEKLF
>TRBV30|TRBD1|TRBJ2-1
ASGQELPGNEQF
>TRBV7-9|-|TRBJ2-2
ASSLEGFGELF
>TRBV2|TRBD1|TRBJ2-5
ASLPQGAETQY
>TRBV13|-|TRBJ1-5
ASSSRALPPQH
>TRBV5-1|-|TRBJ2-5
ASSSQRVQETQY
>TRBV29-1|TRBD1|TRBJ2-3
SVELTGTDTQY
>TRBV7-2|-|TRBJ2-5
ASSLWRGAKETQY
>TRBV18|-|TRBJ2-3
ASSASGDTQY
>TRBV30|-|TRBJ2-7
AFGYGAGVYEQY
>TRBV7-9|-|TRBJ1-1
ASSFLDTEAF
>TRBV10-3|-|TRBJ2-5
AISESGVGRETQY
>TRBV7-2|TRBD1|TRBJ2-5
ASSPRQGAETQY